This TCR beta chain was captured in a study of T cell repertoires in cytomegalovirus infection. Study summary: Evidence of both CMV infection and a matching HLA type came from public TCR beta signatures.

The CDR3 runs 15 residues. The V end was cut by 2 bases, the J end by 3 bases, with 14 bases between. TCRdb recomputed calls from the reads with MiXCR, one row per CDR3 protein. This sample has approximately 400,000 distinct CDR3 sequences; about a third occur once, and the top ten carry approximately 13%. V usage is TRBV12-3 or TRBV12-4 and J usage is TRBJ2-7; a weak D match, TRBD1 (6 bases). The receptor's source is a human donor in good health (CMV status not recorded). Some clones in this sample may be carry-over from other donors' samples. Sequenced input: PBMCs. Written as DNA, the CDR3 is TGTGCCAGCAGTTTATCCTGGCAAGGGGGCTACGAGCAGTACTTC. It translates to CASSLSWQGGYEQYF.